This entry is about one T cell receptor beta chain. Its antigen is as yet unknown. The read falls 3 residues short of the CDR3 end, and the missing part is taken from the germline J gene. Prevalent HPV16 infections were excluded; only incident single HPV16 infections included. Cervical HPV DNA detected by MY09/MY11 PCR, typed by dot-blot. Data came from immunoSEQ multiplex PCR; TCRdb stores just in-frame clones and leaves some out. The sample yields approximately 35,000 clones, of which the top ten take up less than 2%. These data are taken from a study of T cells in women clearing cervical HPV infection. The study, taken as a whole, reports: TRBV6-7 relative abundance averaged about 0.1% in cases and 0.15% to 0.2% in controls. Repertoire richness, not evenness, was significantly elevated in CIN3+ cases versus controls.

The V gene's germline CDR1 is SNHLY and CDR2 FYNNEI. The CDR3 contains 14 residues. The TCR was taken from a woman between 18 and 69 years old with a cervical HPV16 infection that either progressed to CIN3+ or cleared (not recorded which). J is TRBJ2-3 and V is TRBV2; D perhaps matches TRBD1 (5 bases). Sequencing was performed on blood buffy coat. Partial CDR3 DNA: TGTGCCAGCAGCAGACAGTATAGCAATCAGCCG. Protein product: CASSRQYSNQP. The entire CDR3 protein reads CASSRQYSNQPQYF.